Presented here are 20 T cell receptor beta chains from one specimen sequenced in a study of beta chain features in type 1 diabetes. Study-level findings and limits: Type 1 diabetes patients had TCRB CDR3s that were shorter (moderately but significantly so) in all four CD4+ subsets.

Their specific antigens are unknown. Every bit of the isolated RNA underwent reverse transcription, so sequencing read expressed TCRB transcripts. Method: immunoSEQ multiplex PCR; TCRdb's copy keeps in-frame clones and lacks some. This sample has 500,000 to 850,000 clones, with more than 13% found just once. Source material: naive CD4+ T cells from blood. The receptors stem from a man between 18 and 35 years old with type 1 diabetes.

This chain connects TRBV9 to TRBJ1-1; 9 bases agree with TRBD1. Trimming at V came to 0 bases and at J to 4 bases, leaving 13 bases not matched to a gene. The germline V gene encodes CDR1 SGDLS and CDR2 YYNGEE. The CDR3 has 18 residues. CDR3 region: CASSVGLGTGRAGTEAFF. CDR3 bases: TGTGCCAGCAGCGTAGGTCTTGGGACAGGGCGGGCGGGCACTGAAGCTTTCTTT.

The V gene is TRBV4-1, the J gene TRBJ2-1; the D call may be TRBD1 or TRBD2 (5 bases each). The CDR3 extends over 17 amino acids. Trimming took 4 bases from V and 2 from J, leaving 18 bases between them. In germline, CDR1 is MGHRA, CDR2 YSYEKL. DNA for the CDR3: TGCGCCAGCAGCCCGGGGCGACCAACAGTAACCTACAATGAGCAGTTCTTC. This translates into CASSPGRPTVTYNEQFF.

The rearrangement links TRBV28 to TRBJ2-2; D call uncertain. Germline V gene sequence: CDR1 MDHEN, CDR2 SYDVKM. Trimming shortened V by 7 bases and J by 4 bases, and 19 bases separated the two germline ends. The CDR3 is 16 residues long. The CDR3 DNA reads TGTGCCAGCACACGACCCTATCCCCGGAGCACCGGGGAGCTGTTTTTT. It yields the protein CASTRPYPRSTGELFF.

This chain's CDR3 is CASSIGHLGYTF. CDR3 in DNA: TGTGCCAGCAGCATTGGACATCTTGGCTACACCTTC. This chain joins TRBV28 and TRBJ1-2, with TRBD1 as a possible D gene (5 bases). The CDR3 is 12 amino acids. V was trimmed by 6 bases and J by 7 bases, leaving 12 bases between them. CDR1 is MDHEN and CDR2 is SYDVKM in the germline V gene.

This clone came up a few times. The chain carries TRBV11-1 and TRBJ2-3; D is unresolved. This CDR3 is 14 amino acids long. Trimming removed 0 bases at V and 2 bases at J, with 6 bases between. Germline-derived CDR1 and CDR2 are SGHAT and FQDESV (reference sequence). CDR3 in amino acids: CASSLAVSTDTQYF. The CDR3 bases are TGTGCCAGCAGCTTAGCCGTCTCCACAGATACGCAGTATTTT.

V usage is TRBV20-1 and J usage is TRBJ1-1; D is unresolved. The CDR3 is made up of 10 amino acids. The V gene's germline CDR1 is DFQATT and CDR2 SNEGSKA (reference sequence). Trimming took 3 bases from V and 6 from J, leaving 5 bases between them. DNA for the CDR3: TGCAGTGCTAGGCAGGCTGAAGCTTTCTTT. This encodes CSARQAEAFF.

The table lists this clone with a few counts. The same CDR3 arises from other DNA sequences in this sample as well. This chain links TRBV9 with TRBJ2-1, with a weak D call TRBD1 (6 bases). The CDR3 covers 15 residues. Trimming pared 0 bases from V and 2 bases from J, leaving 9 bases between. Germline CDR1 is SGDLS and CDR2 is YYNGEE. The CDR3: CASSVVGDTYNEQFF. CDR3 coding DNA: TGTGCCAGCAGCGTAGTTGGGGACACCTACAATGAGCAGTTCTTC.

The CDR3 DNA is TGTGCCAGCTCACCACGCCTGTTTGGGGTAATGAACACTGAAGCTTTCTTT. Translating it yields CASSPRLFGVMNTEAFF. The V and J genes are TRBV18 and TRBJ1-1; D is unresolved. The V gene's germline CDR1 is KGHSH and CDR2 LQKENI. Trimming removed 1 base from V and 0 bases from J, with 15 bases in between. The CDR3 has 17 amino acids.

This clone has a handful of counts. The chain joins TRBV7-9 to TRBJ2-5, with no clear D. V was pared by 1 base and J by 0 bases, with 6 bases between. The CDR3 spans 14 residues. Germline-derived CDR1 and CDR2 are SEHNR and FQNEAQ (reference sequence). This CDR3 is CASSLGPNQETQYF. The DNA of the CDR3 is TGTGCCAGCAGCTTAGGCCCAAACCAAGAGACCCAGTACTTC.

Points on this clone: In the same sample, other DNA sequences code for this CDR3. The chain links TRBV29-1 to TRBJ2-5, with a tentative D call TRBD2 (6 bases). This CDR3 is built from 12 residues. V was shortened by 6 bases and J by 1 base, with 9 bases between the two germline ends. The germline V gene encodes CDR1 SQVTM and CDR2 ANQGSEA. The CDR3 sequence: CSVGRGQETQYF. In DNA form, the CDR3 reads TGCAGCGTAGGGCGGGGCCAAGAGACCCAGTACTTC.

This sequence joins TRBV5-6 and TRBJ2-1; no reliable D call. The CDR3 has 15 amino acids. The germline V gene encodes CDR1 SGHDT and CDR2 YYEEEE. V lost 2 bases and J lost 4, with 13 bases in between. The CDR3 bases are TGTGCCAGCAGCTTTGACACCTTAAGTTACAATGAGCAGTTCTTC. Encoded protein: CASSFDTLSYNEQFF. The whole variable domain, filled in from reference TRBV5-6 and TRBJ2-1, reads DAGVTQSPTHLIKTRGQQVTLRCSPKSGHDTVSWYQQALGQGPQFIFQYYEEEERQRGNFPDRFSGHQFPNYSSELNVNALLLGDSALYLCASSFDTLSYNEQFFGPGTRLTVL.

This rearrangement joins TRBV6-1 to TRBJ1-4; D is undetermined. Germline CDR1 reads MNHNS; CDR2 reads SASEGT. Between the trimmed V and J ends, which lost 1 base and 7 bases, there was a span of 16 bases. CDR3 length: 16 amino acids. In DNA form, the CDR3 reads TGTGCCAGCAGTGAAGTAACGCAGGTTCTGGGTGAAAAACTGTTTTTT. Its translation is CASSEVTQVLGEKLFF.

Comment on this clone: In the same sample, other DNA sequences code for this CDR3. The chain carries TRBV18 and TRBJ2-1; no definite D call. Germline V gene data show CDR1 as KGHSH and CDR2 as LQKENI. The CDR3 contains 14 residues. The ends were cut back, 3 bases at V and 5 bases at J, with 11 bases in the middle. CDR3 sequence: CASSPAVRDNEQFF. Written as DNA, the CDR3 is TGTGCCAGCTCACCGGCGGTACGGGACAATGAGCAGTTCTTC.

There are a few counts of this clone. The J gene is TRBJ1-5, the V gene TRBV30, with D uncertain. The V and J ends lost 1 base and 5 bases respectively, with 15 bases between them. Germline V gene lookup returns CDR1 GTSNPN and CDR2 SVGIG (reference sequence). The CDR3 sequence is 15 residues long. CDR3 nucleotides: TGTGCCTGGAGTGGAGGGTTTCCGTCCTATCAGCCCCAGCATTTT. Protein sequence: CAWSGGFPSYQPQHF.

The CDR3: CSVERHHNEQFF. For the CDR3, the DNA is TGCAGCGTTGAAAGGCATCACAATGAGCAGTTCTTC. V usage is TRBV29-1 and J usage is TRBJ2-1; D ambiguous. Trimming took off 2 bases at V and 5 bases at J, with 7 bases between the two ends. CDR1 and CDR2 (germline): SQVTM, ANQGSEA. This CDR3 has 12 amino acids.

The CDR3 coding sequence is TGTGCCGCGGGGGCGCCGAACACCATATATTTT. Translated, it gives CAAGAPNTIYF. This chain connects TRBV30 to TRBJ1-3; a weak D match, TRBD1 (6 bases). This CDR3 has 11 residues. Germline V gives CDR1 GTSNPN, CDR2 SVGIG (reference sequence). V lost 8 bases and J lost 7, with 12 bases in between.

The V and J genes are TRBV30 and TRBJ2-5, with D maybe TRBD1 (5 bases). Germline V gives CDR1 GTSNPN, CDR2 SVGIG (reference sequence). The V and J ends lost 2 bases and 5 bases respectively, with 12 bases between them. There are 13 residues in the CDR3. The CDR3 nucleotides read TGTGCCTGGAGTAGGCGGAAGGGGGAGACCCAGTACTTC. Its translation is CAWSRRKGETQYF.

This clone turned up a few times. The chain carries TRBV28 and TRBJ1-1; D gene unclear. The CDR3 length is 14 residues. Germline CDR1 MDHEN, CDR2 SYDVKM. Trimming removed 2 bases at V and 0 bases at J, with 7 bases between. The CDR3 DNA sequence: TGTGCCAGCAGTTTAGGGTCGCTGAACACTGAAGCTTTCTTT. It translates to CASSLGSLNTEAFF.

This clone has just a few counts. This sequence joins TRBV27 and TRBJ1-2, with D perhaps TRBD1 (5 bases). Trimming took 10 bases from V and 8 from J, leaving 20 bases between them. Germline CDR1 is MNHEY and CDR2 is SMNVEV (reference sequence). The CDR3 consists of 13 residues. The CDR3 DNA follows: TGTGCCATCAAACGTCCAGGGACCGGCGGCTACACCTTC. It codes for CAIKRPGTGGYTF.

The V call is TRBV25-1, the J call TRBJ2-1, with a weak D call TRBD1 (6 bases). V was pared by 4 bases and J by 3 bases, with 7 bases between. The CDR3 totals 13 residues. Germline assignment: CDR1 MGHDK and CDR2 SYGVNS. CDR3 amino acids: CASSADSYNEQFF. The CDR3 nucleotides are TGTGCCAGCAGTGCGGACAGCTACAATGAGCAGTTCTTC.